The clone carrying this T cell receptor (beta chain) was observed at least ten times. The sample originates from a study of metastatic and nonmetastatic thyroid tumors. Thyroid surgery took place with no prior treatment in any patient. V lost 0 bases and J 4 bases, leaving 7 bases between the germline ends. This CDR3 contains 13 residues. The germline gives CDR1 SEHNR, CDR2 FQNEAQ (reference sequence). MiXCR re-clonotyped the PCR reads for TCRdb. The sample has fewer than 40,000 clones, 15% seen once; the top ten hold under 20%. This receptor was taken from a male donor with papillary thyroid cancer or a benign thyroid nodule (not recorded which). Some clones in this sample may be carry-over from other donors' samples. Sequencing was done on a sample of blood. This chain links TRBV7-9 with TRBJ2-7, with D unresolved. As DNA, the CDR3 is TGTGCCAGCAGCTTAGCTGGATTGTACGAGCAGTACTTC. Translated: CASSLAGLYEQYF.